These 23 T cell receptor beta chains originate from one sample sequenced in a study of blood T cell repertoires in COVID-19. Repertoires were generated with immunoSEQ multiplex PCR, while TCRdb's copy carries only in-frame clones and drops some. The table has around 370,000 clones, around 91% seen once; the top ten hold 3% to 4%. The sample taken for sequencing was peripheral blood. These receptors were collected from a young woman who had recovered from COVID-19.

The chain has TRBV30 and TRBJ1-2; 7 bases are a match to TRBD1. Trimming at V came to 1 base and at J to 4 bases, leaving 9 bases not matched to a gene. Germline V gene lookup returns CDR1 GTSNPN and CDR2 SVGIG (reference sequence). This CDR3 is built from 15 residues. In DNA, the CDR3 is TGTGCCTGGAGTGAAGACAGGGATGTGTTCTATGGCTACACCTTC. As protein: CAWSEDRDVFYGYTF.

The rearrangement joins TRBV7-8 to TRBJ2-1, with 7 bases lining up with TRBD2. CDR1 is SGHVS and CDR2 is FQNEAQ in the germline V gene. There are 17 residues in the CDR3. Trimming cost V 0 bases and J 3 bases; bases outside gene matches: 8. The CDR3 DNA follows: TGTGCCAGCAGCTTAGCGCCGGGGGGAGGGGTCTACAATGAGCAGTTCTTC. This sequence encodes CASSLAPGGGVYNEQFF.

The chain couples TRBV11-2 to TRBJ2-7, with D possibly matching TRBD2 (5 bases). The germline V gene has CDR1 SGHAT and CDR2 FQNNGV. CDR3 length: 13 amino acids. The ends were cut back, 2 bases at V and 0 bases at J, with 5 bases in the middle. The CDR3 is CASSLSGSYEQYV. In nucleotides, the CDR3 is TGTGCCAGCAGCTTAAGCGGCTCCTACGAGCAGTACGTC.

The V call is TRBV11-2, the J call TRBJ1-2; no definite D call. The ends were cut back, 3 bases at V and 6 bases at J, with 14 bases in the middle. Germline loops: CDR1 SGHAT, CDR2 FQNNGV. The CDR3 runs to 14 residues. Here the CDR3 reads CASSFNPRADGYTF. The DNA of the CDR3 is TGTGCCAGCAGCTTTAATCCAAGAGCGGATGGCTACACCTTC.

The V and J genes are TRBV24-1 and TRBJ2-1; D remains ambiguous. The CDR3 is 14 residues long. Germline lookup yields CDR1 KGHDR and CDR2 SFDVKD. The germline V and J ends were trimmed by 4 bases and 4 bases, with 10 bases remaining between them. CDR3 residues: CATSDRQSYNEQFF. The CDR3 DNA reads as TGTGCCACCAGTGACAGACAATCGTACAATGAGCAGTTCTTC.

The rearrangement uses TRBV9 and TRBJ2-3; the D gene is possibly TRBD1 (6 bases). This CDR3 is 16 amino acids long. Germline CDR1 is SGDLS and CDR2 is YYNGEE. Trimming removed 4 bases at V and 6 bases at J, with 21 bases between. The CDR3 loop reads CASSILQGSVVDTQYF. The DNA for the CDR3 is TGTGCCAGCAGCATATTACAGGGTAGTGTAGTTGATACGCAGTATTTT.

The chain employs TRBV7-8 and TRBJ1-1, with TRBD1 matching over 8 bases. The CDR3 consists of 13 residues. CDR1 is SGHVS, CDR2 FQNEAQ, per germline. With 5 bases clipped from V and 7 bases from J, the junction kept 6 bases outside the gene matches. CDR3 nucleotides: TGTGCCAGCAGCCCAGCAGGGGGCGTTGAAGCTTTCTTT. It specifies CASSPAGGVEAFF.

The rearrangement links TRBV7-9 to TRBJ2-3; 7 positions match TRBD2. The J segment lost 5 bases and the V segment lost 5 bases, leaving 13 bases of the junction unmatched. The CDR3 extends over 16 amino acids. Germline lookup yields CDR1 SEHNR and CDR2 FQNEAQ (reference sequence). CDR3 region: CASSPLRAGVGDTQYF. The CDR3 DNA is TGTGCCAGCAGCCCCCTCCGGGCGGGAGTGGGAGATACGCAGTATTTT.

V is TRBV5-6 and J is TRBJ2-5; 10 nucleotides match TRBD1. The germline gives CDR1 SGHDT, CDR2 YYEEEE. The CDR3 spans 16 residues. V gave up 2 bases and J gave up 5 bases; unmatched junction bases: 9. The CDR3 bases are TGTGCCAGCAGCTTATGGACAGGGGGAACACGGGAGACCCAGTACTTC. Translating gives CASSLWTGGTRETQYF. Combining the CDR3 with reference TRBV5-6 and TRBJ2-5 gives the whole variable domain DAGVTQSPTHLIKTRGQQVTLRCSPKSGHDTVSWYQQALGQGPQFIFQYYEEEERQRGNFPDRFSGHQFPNYSSELNVNALLLGDSALYLCASSLWTGGTRETQYFGPGTRLLVL.

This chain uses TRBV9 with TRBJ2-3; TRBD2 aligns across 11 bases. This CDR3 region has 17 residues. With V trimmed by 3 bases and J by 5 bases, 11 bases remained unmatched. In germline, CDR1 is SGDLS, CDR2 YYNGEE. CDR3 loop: CASSATVSGRGGDTQYF. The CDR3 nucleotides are TGTGCCAGCAGCGCCACCGTTAGCGGGAGGGGAGGAGATACGCAGTATTTT.

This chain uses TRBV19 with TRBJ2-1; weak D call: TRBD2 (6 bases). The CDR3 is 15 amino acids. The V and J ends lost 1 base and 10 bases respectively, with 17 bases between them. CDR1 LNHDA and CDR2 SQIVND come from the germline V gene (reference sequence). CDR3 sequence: CASSIVPSETAEQFF. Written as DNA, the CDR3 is TGTGCCAGTAGTATAGTTCCTAGCGAGACCGCGGAGCAGTTCTTC.

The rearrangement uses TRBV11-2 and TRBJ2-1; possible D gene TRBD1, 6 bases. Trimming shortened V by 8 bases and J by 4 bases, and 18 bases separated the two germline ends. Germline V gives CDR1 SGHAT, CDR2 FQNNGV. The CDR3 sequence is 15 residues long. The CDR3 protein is CASGQRQAPYNEQFF. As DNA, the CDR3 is TGTGCCAGCGGCCAACGACAGGCCCCTTACAATGAGCAGTTCTTC.

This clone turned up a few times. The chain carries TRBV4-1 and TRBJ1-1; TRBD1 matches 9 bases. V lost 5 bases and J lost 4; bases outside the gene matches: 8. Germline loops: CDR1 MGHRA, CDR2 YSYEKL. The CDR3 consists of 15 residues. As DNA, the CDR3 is TGCGCCAGCAGCGGACCCGGGACAGGGATCACTGAAGCTTTCTTT. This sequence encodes CASSGPGTGITEAFF.

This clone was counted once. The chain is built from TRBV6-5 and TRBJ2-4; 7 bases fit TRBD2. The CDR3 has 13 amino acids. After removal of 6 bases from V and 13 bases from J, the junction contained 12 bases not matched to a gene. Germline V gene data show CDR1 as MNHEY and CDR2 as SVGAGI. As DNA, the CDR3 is TGTGCCAGCAGCCGCACGCCTAGCGGACAACAGTACTTC. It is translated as CASSRTPSGQQYF.

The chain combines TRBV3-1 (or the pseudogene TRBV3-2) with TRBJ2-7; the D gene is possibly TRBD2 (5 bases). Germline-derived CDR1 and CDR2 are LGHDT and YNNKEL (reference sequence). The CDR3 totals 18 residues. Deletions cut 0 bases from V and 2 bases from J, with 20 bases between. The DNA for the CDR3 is TGTGCCAGCAGCCAAGATCTGCGTGGGGAGCCCTTTACCTACGAGCAGTACGTC. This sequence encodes CASSQDLRGEPFTYEQYV.

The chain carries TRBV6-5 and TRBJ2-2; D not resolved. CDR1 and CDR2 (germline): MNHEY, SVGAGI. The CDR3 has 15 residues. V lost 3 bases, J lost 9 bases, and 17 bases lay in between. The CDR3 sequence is CASSYVQSTLWELFF. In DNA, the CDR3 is TGTGCCAGCAGTTATGTACAGAGCACTTTATGGGAGCTGTTTTTT.

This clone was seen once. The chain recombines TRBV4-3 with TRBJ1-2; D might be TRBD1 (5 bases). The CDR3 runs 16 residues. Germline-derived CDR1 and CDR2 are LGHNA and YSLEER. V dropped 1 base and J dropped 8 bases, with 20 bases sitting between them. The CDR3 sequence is CASSQGWSGGPGGYTF. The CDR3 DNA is TGCGCCAGCAGCCAAGGTTGGTCCGGGGGACCAGGCGGCTACACCTTC.

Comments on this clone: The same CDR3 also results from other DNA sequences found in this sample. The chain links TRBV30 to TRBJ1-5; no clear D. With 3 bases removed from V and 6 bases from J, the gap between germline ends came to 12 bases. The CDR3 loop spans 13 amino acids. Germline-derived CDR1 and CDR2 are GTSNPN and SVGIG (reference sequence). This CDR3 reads CAWSPARSQPQHF. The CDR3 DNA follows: TGTGCCTGGAGCCCGGCACGGAGTCAGCCCCAGCATTTT.

Here the CDR3 DNA reads TGTGCCAGCACCCTGCACCTCTCAGCGGGGCTGGAGACCCAGTACTTC. Its protein is CASTLHLSAGLETQYF. The chain carries TRBV5-5 and TRBJ2-5; 7 nucleotides match TRBD2. Germline values: CDR1 SGHKS, CDR2 YYEKEE (reference sequence). The V segment lost 6 bases and the J segment 5 bases; nucleotides outside the gene matches: 16. The CDR3 length is 16 residues.

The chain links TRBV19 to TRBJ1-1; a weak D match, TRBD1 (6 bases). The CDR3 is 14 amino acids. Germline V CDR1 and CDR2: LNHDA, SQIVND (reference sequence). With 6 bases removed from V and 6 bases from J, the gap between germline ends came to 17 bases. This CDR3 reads CASRVRGEVAEAFF. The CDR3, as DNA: TGTGCCAGTAGGGTCAGGGGAGAAGTGGCTGAAGCTTTCTTT. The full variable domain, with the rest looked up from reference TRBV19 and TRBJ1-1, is DGGITQSPKYLFRKEGQNVTLSCEQNLNHDAMYWYRQDPGQGLRLIYYSQIVNDFQKGDIAEGYSVSREKKESFPLTVTSAQKNPTAFYLCASRVRGEVAEAFFGQGTRLTVV.

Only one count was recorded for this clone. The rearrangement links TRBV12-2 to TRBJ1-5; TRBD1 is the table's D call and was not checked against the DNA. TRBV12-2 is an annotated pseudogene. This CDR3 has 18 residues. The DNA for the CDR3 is TGTGCAAGTCGCAGACGGGACAGGGGTAATCCTAGCAATCAGCCCCAGCATTTT. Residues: CASRRRDRGNPSNQPQHF.

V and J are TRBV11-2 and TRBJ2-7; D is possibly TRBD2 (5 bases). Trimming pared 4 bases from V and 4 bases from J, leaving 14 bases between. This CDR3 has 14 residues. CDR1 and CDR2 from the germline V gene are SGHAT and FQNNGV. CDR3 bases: TGTGCCAGCAGCTCCGTTGCGGGTGCTTACGAGCAGTACGTC. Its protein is CASSSVAGAYEQYV.

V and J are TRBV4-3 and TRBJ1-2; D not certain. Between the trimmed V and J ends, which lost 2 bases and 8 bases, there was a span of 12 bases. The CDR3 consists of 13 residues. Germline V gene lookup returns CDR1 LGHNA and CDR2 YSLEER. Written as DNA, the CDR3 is TGCGCCAGCAGCCAATCCTTTACGGGGGGCTACACCTTC. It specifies CASSQSFTGGYTF.